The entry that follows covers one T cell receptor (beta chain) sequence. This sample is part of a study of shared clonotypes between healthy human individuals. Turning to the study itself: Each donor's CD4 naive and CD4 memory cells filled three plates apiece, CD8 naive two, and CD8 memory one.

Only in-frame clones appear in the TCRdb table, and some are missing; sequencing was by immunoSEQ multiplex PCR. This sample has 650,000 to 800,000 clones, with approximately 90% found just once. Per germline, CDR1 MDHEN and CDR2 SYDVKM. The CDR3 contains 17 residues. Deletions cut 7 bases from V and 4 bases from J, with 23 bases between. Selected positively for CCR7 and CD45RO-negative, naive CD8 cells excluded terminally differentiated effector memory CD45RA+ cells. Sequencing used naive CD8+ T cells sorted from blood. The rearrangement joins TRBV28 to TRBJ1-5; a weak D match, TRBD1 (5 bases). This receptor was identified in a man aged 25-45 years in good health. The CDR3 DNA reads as TGTGCCAGCATGGGGGGGGGAGCAGCTATATGGAATCAGCCCCAGCATTTT. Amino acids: CASMGGGAAIWNQPQHF.